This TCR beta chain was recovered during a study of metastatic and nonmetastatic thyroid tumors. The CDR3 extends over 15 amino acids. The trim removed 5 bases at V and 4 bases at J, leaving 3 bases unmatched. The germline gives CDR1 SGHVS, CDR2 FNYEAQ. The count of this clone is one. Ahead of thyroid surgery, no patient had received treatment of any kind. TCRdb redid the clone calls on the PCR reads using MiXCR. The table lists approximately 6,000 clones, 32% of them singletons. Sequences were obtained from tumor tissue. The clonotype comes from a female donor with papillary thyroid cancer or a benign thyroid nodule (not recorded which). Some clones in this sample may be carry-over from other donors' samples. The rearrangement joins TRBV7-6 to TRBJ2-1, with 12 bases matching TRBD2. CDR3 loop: CASSKLAGGYNEQFF. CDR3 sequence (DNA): TGTGCCAGCAGCAAACTAGCGGGGGGATACAATGAGCAGTTCTTC.